This record covers a single TCR beta chain. The sample is drawn from a study of blood T cell repertoires in COVID-19. How the authors handled the data: Amplification of reference gene primers was used by the study to estimate nucleated cell counts. Profiling relied on immunoSEQ multiplex PCR, and the TCRdb table lists in-frame clones only, not all of them. V, J and clone size reflect that table, while D and trimming were determined from the DNA. The sample has about 150,000 clones, around nine tenths seen once; the top ten hold over 4.5%. Deletions cut 2 bases from V and 2 bases from J, with 13 bases between. CDR3 length: 15 amino acids. Germline-derived CDR1 and CDR2 are GTSNPN and SVGIG (reference sequence).

The chain combines TRBV30 with TRBJ1-5; a possible D gene is TRBD1 (5 bases). Sequencing was carried out using peripheral blood. This clonotype was obtained from a human donor in a cohort sampled during active COVID-19. The chain's CDR3 is CAWSRPRGGNQPQHF. In nucleotides, the CDR3 is TGTGCCTGGAGTAGGCCCCGGGGGGGCAATCAGCCCCAGCATTTT.